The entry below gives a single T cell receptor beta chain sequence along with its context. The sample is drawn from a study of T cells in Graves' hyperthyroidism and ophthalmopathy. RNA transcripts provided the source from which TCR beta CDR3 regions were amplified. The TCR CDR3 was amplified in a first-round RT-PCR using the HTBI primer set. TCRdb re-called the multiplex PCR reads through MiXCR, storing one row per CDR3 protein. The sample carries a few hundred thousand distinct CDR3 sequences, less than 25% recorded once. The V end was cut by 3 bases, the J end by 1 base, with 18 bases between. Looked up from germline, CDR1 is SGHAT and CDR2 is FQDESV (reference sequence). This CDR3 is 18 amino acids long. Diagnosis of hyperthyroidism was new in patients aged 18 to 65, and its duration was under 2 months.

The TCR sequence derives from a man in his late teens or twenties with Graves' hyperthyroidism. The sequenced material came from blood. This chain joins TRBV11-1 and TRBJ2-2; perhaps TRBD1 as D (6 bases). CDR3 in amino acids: CASSFVGPGQKNTGELFF. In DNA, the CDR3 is TGTGCCAGCAGCTTTGTAGGTCCCGGACAGAAGAACACCGGGGAGCTGTTTTTT.